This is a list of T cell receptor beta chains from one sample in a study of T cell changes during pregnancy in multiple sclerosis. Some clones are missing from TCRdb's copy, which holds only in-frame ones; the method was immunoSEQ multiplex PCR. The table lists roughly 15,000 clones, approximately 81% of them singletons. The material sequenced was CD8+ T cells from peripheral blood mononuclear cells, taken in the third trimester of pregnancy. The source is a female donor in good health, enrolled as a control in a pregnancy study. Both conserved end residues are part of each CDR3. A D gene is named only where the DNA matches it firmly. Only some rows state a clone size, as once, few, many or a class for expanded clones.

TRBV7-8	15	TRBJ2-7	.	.	CATSDLPSALYEQYF	TGTGCCACCTCAGATTTACCTAGCGCCTTATACGAGCAGTACTTC
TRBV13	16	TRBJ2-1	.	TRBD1	CASSQAGTGASNEQFF	TGTGCCAGCAGCCAAGCCGGGACAGGGGCGAGTAATGAGCAGTTCTTC
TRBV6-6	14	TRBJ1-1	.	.	CASSYSMGPTEAFF	TGTGCCAGCAGTTACTCGATGGGGCCAACTGAAGCTTTCTTT
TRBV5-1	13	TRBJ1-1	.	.	CASSLALGAEAFF	TGCGCCAGCAGCTTGGCTCTAGGCGCTGAAGCTTTCTTT
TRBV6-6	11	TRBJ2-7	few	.	CASRYGQSQYF	TGTGCCAGCAGATACGGACAGTCGCAGTACTTC
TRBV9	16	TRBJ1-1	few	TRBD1	CASSVPRTGVNTEAFF	TGTGCCAGCAGCGTACCCCGGACAGGGGTGAACACTGAAGCTTTCTTT
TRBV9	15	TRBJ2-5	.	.	CASSPRGDPQETQYF	TGTGCCAGCAGCCCCCGGGGAGATCCTCAAGAGACCCAGTACTTC
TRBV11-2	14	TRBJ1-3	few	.	CASSPGLSGNTIYF	TGTGCCAGCAGCCCGGGACTCTCTGGAAACACCATATATTTT
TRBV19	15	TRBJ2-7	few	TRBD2	CASSTRTSGINEQYF	TGTGCCAGTAGTACCCGGACTAGCGGGATCAACGAGCAGTACTTC
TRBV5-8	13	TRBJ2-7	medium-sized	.	CASSIQGSYEQYF	TGTGCCAGCAGCATACAGGGCAGCTACGAGCAGTACTTC
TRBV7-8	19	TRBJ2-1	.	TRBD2	CASRQGLAGGQSSYNEQFF	TGTGCCAGCAGACAAGGACTAGCGGGGGGACAAAGCTCCTACAATGAGCAGTTCTTC
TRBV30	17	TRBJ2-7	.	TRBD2	CAWSTTDGRAPLYEQYF	TGTGCCTGGAGTACTACTGACGGGAGGGCCCCCCTCTACGAGCAGTACTTC
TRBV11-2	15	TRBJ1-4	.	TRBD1	CASSLGGQGNEKLFF	TGTGCCAGCAGCTTAGGGGGACAGGGGAATGAAAAACTGTTTTTT
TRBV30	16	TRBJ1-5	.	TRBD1	CAWSVRQGGSNQPQHF	TGTGCCTGGAGTGTCCGACAGGGGGGGAGCAATCAGCCCCAGCATTTT
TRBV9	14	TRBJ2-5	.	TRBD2	CASSAGGGVETQYF	TGTGCCAGCAGCGCGGGGGGGGGCGTCGAGACCCAGTACTTC
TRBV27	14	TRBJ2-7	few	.	CASSSRQSSYEQYF	TGTGCCAGCAGTTCCCGACAAAGCTCCTACGAGCAGTACTTC
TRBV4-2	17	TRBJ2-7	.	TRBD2	CASSPEETSGSGNEQYF	TGTGCCAGCAGCCCCGAGGAGACTAGCGGGAGCGGCAACGAGCAGTACTTC
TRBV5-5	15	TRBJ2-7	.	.	CASSWEAYKIYEQYF	TGTGCCAGCAGCTGGGAGGCCTACAAGATCTACGAGCAGTACTTC
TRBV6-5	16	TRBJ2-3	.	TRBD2	CASSYSSGGFTDTQYF	TGTGCCAGCAGTTATTCTAGCGGGGGATTTACAGATACGCAGTATTTT
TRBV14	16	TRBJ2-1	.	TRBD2	CASSQVREGTYNEQFF	TGTGCCAGCAGCCAAGTGCGGGAGGGAACCTACAATGAGCAGTTCTTC
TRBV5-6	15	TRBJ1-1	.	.	CASSLAAGVNTEAFF	TGTGCCAGCAGCCTGGCGGCAGGGGTGAACACTGAAGCTTTCTTT
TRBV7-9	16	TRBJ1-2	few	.	CASSSQGRGGPYGYTF	TGTGCCAGCAGCTCCCAAGGGCGGGGGGGCCCCTATGGCTACACCTTC
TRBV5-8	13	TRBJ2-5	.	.	CASSLGGEETQYF	TGTGCCAGCAGCCTCGGGGGAGAAGAGACCCAGTACTTC
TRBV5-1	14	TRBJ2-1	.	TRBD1	CASSAYRGPYEQFF	TGCGCCAGCAGCGCATACAGGGGGCCCTATGAGCAGTTCTTC
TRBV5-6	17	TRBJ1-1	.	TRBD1	CASSLGQGVVGNTEAFF	TGTGCCAGCAGCTTGGGACAGGGGGTCGTCGGGAACACTGAAGCTTTCTTT
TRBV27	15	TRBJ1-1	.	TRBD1	CASSPDRGVGNEAFF	TGTGCCAGCAGTCCGGACAGGGGTGTGGGGAATGAAGCTTTCTTT
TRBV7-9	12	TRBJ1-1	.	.	CASSRGDTEAFF	TGTGCCAGCAGCCGGGGGGACACTGAAGCTTTCTTT
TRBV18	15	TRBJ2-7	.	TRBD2	CASSPREGSSYEQYF	TGTGCCAGCTCACCACGGGAGGGCTCCTCCTACGAGCAGTACTTC
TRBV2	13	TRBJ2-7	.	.	CASSDAVTYEQYF	TGTGCCAGCAGTGACGCGGTTACCTACGAGCAGTACTTC
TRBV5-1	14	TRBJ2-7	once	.	CASSPPGQTYEQYF	TGCGCCAGCAGCCCGCCAGGACAGACCTACGAGCAGTACTTC
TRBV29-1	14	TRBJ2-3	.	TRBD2	CSCGGGLGTDTQYF	TGCAGCTGCGGGGGGGGGCTGGGCACAGATACGCAGTATTTT
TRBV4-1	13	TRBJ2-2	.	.	CASSQKLHGELFF	TGCGCCAGCAGCCAAAAGCTGCACGGGGAGCTGTTTTTT
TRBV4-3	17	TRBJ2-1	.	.	CASSPETAGLNEDEQFF	TGCGCCAGCAGCCCAGAAACCGCGGGACTTAACGAGGATGAGCAGTTCTTC
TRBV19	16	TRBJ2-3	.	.	CASSISPRSSTDTQYF	TGTGCCAGTAGTATTTCCCCCAGATCTAGCACAGATACGCAGTATTTT
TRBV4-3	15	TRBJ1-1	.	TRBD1	CASSHGQGLGTEAFF	TGCGCCAGCAGCCATGGACAGGGATTGGGCACTGAAGCTTTCTTT
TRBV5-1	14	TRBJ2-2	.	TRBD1	CAGPGQGASGELFF	TGCGCCGGCCCGGGACAGGGGGCTTCCGGGGAGCTGTTTTTT
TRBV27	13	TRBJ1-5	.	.	CASSLSSHQPQHF	TGTGCCAGCAGTTTGTCCAGTCATCAGCCCCAGCATTTT
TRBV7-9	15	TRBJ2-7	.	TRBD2	CASSPPGLAGNEQYF	TGTGCCAGCAGCCCTCCGGGACTAGCGGGTAACGAGCAGTACTTC
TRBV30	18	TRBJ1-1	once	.	CAWRGGFETAPRDTEAFF	TGTGCCTGGAGAGGGGGTTTCGAAACTGCCCCAAGGGACACTGAAGCTTTCTTT
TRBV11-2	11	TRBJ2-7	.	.	CASTPSYEQYF	TGTGCCAGCACCCCTTCGTACGAGCAGTACTTC
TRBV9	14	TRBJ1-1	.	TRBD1	CASSVGDRGGLAFF	TGTGCCAGCAGCGTAGGGGACAGGGGCGGTCTCGCTTTCTTT